The text below deals with one T cell receptor (beta chain). Its specificity is unknown. This sample stems from a study of cytomegalovirus exposure and HLA in healthy donors. Overall study: Out of around 360 genotyped donors, 81% belonged to the Caucasian-associated ancestry cluster. Whole-study results and caveats: Sequence variants that were highly shared formed a cluster that was likely a sequencing artifact.

Germline loops: CDR1 SGHNT, CDR2 YENEEA. The CDR3 extends over 13 amino acids. Trimming left V 0 bases short and J 6 bases short, with 3 bases between. While unrecorded immune exposures were likely, the donors were nominally healthy when sampled. The PCR employed 60 Vbeta primers together with 13 Jbeta primers. Some clones are missing from TCRdb's copy, which holds only in-frame ones; the method was immunoSEQ multiplex PCR. The data contain about 130,000 clones, about 74% of them singletons. The TCR sequence derives from a woman aged 50 to 60 in good health and CMV-seropositive. V is TRBV11-3 and J is TRBJ1-6, with D unresolved. The source material was PBMCs. The CDR3 nucleotides read TGTGCCAGCAGCTTAGATATTAATTCACCCCTCCACTTT. Translation gives CASSLDINSPLHF.